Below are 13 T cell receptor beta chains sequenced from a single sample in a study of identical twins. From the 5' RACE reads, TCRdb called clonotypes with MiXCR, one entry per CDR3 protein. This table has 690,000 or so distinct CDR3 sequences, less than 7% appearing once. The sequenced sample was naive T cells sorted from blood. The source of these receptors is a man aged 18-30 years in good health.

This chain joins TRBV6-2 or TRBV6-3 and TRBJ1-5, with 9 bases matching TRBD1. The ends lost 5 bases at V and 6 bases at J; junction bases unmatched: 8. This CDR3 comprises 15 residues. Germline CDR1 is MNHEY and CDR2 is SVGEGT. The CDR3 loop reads CASSGAGTGLQPQHF. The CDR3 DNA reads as TGTGCCAGCAGTGGGGCCGGGACAGGGCTTCAGCCCCAGCATTTT.

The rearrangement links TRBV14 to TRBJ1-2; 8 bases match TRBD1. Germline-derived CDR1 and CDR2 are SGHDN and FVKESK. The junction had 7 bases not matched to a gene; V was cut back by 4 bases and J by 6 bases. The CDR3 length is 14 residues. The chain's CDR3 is CASSRDRGEDGYTF. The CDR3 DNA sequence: TGTGCCAGCAGCCGCGACAGGGGAGAGGATGGCTACACCTTC.

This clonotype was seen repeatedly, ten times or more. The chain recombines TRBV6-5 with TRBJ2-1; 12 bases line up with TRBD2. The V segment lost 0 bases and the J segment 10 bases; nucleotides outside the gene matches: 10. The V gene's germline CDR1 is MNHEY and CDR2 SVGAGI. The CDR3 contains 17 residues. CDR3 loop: CASSYSEASGRAGEQFF. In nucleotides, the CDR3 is TGTGCCAGCAGTTACTCGGAGGCTAGCGGGAGGGCGGGAGAGCAGTTCTTC.

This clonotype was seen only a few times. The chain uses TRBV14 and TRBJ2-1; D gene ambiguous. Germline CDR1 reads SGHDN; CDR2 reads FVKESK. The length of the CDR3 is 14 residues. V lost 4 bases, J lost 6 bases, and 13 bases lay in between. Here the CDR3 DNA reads TGTGCCAGCAGCCCCTTGGAGTTGGGCAATGAGCAGTTCTTC. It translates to CASSPLELGNEQFF.

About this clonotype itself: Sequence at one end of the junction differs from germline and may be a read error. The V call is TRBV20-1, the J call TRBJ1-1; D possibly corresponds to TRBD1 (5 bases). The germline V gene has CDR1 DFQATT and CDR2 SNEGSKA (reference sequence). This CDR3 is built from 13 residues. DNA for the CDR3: TGCAGTGCCAGAGCGGGGGGGAACACTGAAGCTTTCTTT. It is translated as CSARAGGNTEAFF.

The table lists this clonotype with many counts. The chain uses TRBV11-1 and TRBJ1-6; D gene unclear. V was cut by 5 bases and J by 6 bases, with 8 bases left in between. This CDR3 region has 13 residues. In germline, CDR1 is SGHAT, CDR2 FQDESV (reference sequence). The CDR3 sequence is CASSPRINSPLHF. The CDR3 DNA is TGTGCCAGCAGCCCGAGGATTAATTCACCCCTCCACTTT.

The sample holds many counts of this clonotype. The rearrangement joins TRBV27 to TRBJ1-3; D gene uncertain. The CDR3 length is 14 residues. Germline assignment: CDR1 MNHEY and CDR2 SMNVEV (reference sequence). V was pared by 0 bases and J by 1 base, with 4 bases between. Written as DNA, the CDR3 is TGTGCCAGCAGTTTATCTGGGTCTGGAAACACCATATATTTT. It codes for CASSLSGSGNTIYF.

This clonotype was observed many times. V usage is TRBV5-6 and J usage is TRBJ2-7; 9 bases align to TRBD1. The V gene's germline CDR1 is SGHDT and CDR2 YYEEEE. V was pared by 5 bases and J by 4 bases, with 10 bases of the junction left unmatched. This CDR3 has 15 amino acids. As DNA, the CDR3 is TGTGCCAGCAGGGGGGGGACAGGGCGTCTGTACGAGCAGTACGTC. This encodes CASRGGTGRLYEQYV.

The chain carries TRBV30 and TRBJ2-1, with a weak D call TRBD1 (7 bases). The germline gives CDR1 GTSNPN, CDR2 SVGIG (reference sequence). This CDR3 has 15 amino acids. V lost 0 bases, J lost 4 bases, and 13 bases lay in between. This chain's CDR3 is CAWSVQGGRYNEQFF. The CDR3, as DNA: TGTGCCTGGAGTGTTCAGGGGGGCCGTTACAATGAGCAGTTCTTC.

The CDR3 loop reads CASSSRTSGSREQYV. DNA of the CDR3: TGTGCCAGCAGCTCGCGGACTAGCGGGAGCCGGGAGCAGTACGTC. V and J are TRBV11-2 and TRBJ2-7; TRBD2 aligns across 13 bases. V dropped 4 bases and J dropped 7; count of bases not matched to a gene: 7. This CDR3 is 15 amino acids long. CDR1 SGHAT and CDR2 FQNNGV come from the germline V gene.

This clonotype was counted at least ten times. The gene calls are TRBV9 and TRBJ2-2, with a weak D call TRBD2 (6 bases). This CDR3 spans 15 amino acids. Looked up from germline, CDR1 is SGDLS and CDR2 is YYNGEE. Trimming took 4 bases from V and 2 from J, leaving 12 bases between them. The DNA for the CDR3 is TGTGCCAGCAGCATTTTAGCGGCCAACACCGGGGAGCTGTTTTTT. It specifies CASSILAANTGELFF. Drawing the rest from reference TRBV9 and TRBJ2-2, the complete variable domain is DSGVTQTPKHLITATGQRVTLRCSPRSGDLSVYWYQQSLDQGLQFLIQYYNGEERAKGNILERFSAQQFPDLHSELNLSSLELGDSALYFCASSILAANTGELFFGEGSRLTVL.

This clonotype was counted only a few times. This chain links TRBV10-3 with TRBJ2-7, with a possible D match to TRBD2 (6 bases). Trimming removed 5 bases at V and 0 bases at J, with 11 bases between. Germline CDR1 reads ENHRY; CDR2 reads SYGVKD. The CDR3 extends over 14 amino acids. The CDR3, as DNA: TGTGCCATCAGTCTCAGCGGGTCCTCCTACGAGCAGTACTTC. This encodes CAISLSGSSYEQYF.

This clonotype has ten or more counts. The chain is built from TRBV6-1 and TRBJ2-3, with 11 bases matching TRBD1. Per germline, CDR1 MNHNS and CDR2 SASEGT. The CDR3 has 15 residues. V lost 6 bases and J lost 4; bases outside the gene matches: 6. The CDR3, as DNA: TGTGCCAGCAGGGCACCGGGACAGGGGGCAGATACGCAGTATTTT. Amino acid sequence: CASRAPGQGADTQYF.